What follows describes a single TCR beta chain. It has no known antigen specificity. Base-call qualities are not available, and no considerably larger clone is one nucleotide away. For CDR1 and CDR2, the germline V gene (reference sequence) lists SEHNR and FQNEAQ. The germline V and J ends show losses of 1 base and 7 bases respectively, and no gene match explains 8 bases of the junction. Including the terminal cysteine and phenylalanine, the CDR3 comprises 16 residues. CDR3 DNA only is kept here, 48 bases in frame from base 1. The sample comes from a study of blood T cell repertoires in COVID-19 (dated by TCRdb to the early 2020s). Regarding the complete study: Collaborator samples came from the United States, Italy and Spain and covered acute and convalescent phases of COVID-19. The material from the prospective study consisted of cDNA or gDNA derived from T cells, B-cell-depleted T cells, or PBMCs. The dataset comprised deeply sampled blood TCRbeta repertoires from subjects exposed to, actively infected with, or recovered from COVID-19. The repertoires were released in a freely available public database meant as a resource for research on the immune response to SARS-CoV-2. Samples came from the ongoing ImmuneRACE study (first 160 participants) plus 1,254 subjects from 6 global collaborators. The sample metadata nearly always contained a de-identified subject ID, COVID-19 status, age in years and sex. Where available, HLA class I and class II types were obtained from metadata supplied by the sample provider rather than from assay-based typing.

General findings and caveats noted by the study authors: The amount of clinical and demographic metadata varied by source and participant and was provided uncurated.

TCRbeta CDR3 regions were amplified from genomic DNA using the immunoSEQ Assay, a bias-controlled multiplex PCR. The original methods were these. Within the assay, amplification of reference gene primers was used to estimate how many nucleated cells each sample contained. Sequence reads were collapsed and filtered to measure the absolute abundance of every unique TCRbeta CDR3 rearrangement. For each sample, productive Simpson clonality was calculated as the square root of Simpson's diversity index over productive rearrangements. The clones in this table, taken by TCRdb from immuneACCESS, are in-frame only. Not every clone is retained; where verified, under half of the shortfall comes from an unresolved V gene, and the cause of the rest is unknown. That table is the source of V, J and clone size, and D and trimming were worked out from the DNA. The sample includes some 400,000 clones, with nearly 90% observed a single time. The top ten clonotypes cover approximately 7% of the sample.

Whole blood was collected in K2EDTA tubes by collaborating institutions according to the institutions' own protocols. For TCRbeta analysis, collaborators shipped samples in one of three forms: frozen whole blood, isolated PBMCs, or DNA extracted from either of those sample types. Sequencing input: peripheral blood. The clonotype was recovered from a man aged 18 to 35 with active or convalescent COVID-19. The chain is encoded by TRBV7-9 joined to TRBJ2-1, and TRBD2 matches 9 of the central bases. The bases read TGTGCCAGCAGCTTAGGCGGCGGGGGGGTTGGTAATGAGCAGTTCTTC. This yields the protein CASSLGGGGVGNEQFF.